This entry features one T cell receptor beta chain sequence. The target antigen is unknown. This specimen belongs to a study of cytomegalovirus exposure and HLA in healthy donors. Broader study findings: Cytomegalovirus association was listed for 164 TCR beta chains.

Using immunoSEQ multiplex PCR, the repertoire was profiled, and TCRdb retains in-frame clones only, with some absent. The table includes about 62,000 clones, 95% detected once. Trimming removed 8 bases from V and 8 bases from J, with 24 bases in between. This CDR3 comprises 15 residues. Germline CDR1 and CDR2: LGHNA and YNFKEQ. Sequenced material: PBMCs. The sequence was collected from a woman younger than 35 in good health and CMV-seropositive. The chain is built from TRBV4-2 and TRBJ1-2, with D maybe TRBD1 (5 bases). The CDR3 DNA reads TGTGCCAGCTCACCGGGGGGGGAGGGAGCGACGGGCTACACCTTC. It translates to CASSPGGEGATGYTF.